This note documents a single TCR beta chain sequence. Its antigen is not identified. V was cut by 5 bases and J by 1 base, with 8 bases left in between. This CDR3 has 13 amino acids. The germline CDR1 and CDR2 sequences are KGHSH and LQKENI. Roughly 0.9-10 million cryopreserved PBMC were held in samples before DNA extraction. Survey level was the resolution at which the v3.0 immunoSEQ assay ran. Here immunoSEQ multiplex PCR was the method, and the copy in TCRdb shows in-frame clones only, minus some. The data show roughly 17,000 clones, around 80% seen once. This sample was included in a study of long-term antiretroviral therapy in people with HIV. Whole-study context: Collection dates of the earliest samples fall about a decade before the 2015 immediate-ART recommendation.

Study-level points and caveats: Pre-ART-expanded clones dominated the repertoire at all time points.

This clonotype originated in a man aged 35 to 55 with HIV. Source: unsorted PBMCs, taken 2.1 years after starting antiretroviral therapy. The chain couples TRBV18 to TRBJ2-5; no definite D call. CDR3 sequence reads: CASSIKLQETQYF. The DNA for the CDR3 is TGTGCCAGCTCAATTAAACTCCAAGAGACCCAGTACTTC.